A selection of T cell receptor beta chains follows, all from one sample in a study of shared clonotypes between healthy human individuals. The table came from immunoSEQ multiplex PCR; TCRdb's copy has only in-frame clones and leaves some out. The sample holds around 1 million clones, 60% to 85% seen once. Sequencing was done on a sample of memory CD4+ T cells sorted from blood. The receptors originated from a man between 18 and 29 years old in good health. CDR3s include the opening cysteine and the closing phenylalanine or tryptophan.

J	V	length	CDR3
TRBJ2-2	TRBV7-2	17	CASSRAGAFLNTGELFF
TRBJ2-1	TRBV29-1	14	CSVWGQITYNEQFF
TRBJ1-6	TRBV18	16	CASSPLTGQADSPLHF
TRBJ1-2	TRBV5-1	17	CASSLTFLAGSNYGYTF
TRBJ2-5	TRBV7-9	13	CASSYDRAETQYF
TRBJ2-1	TRBV10-3	14	CAADRGPPYNEQFF
TRBJ1-1	TRBV27	14	CASSFGTGQNEAFF
TRBJ2-1	TRBV11-2	15	CASSLGHKNNNEQFF
TRBJ2-3	TRBV7-9	16	CASSLGREVLTDTQYF
TRBJ1-5	TRBV19	13	CASSIVWDQIQHF
TRBJ2-1	TRBV9	16	CASSVRSATGINEQFF
TRBJ2-7	TRBV5-6	14	CASSWGQGNYEQYF
TRBJ1-5	TRBV4-1	18	CASSQDRGGRDLDQPQHF
TRBJ1-2	TRBV11-2	15	CASSLLQGINYGYTF
TRBJ2-4	TRBV5-6	13	CASSLNRLAIQYF
TRBJ1-5	TRBV7-9	14	CASSSGQLPGPQHF
TRBJ1-6	TRBV30	18	CAWSVRRSGNSYNSPLHF
TRBJ2-7	TRBV5-5	16	CASSLGLAGGIYEQYF
TRBJ2-1	TRBV7-2	16	CASSLDVAGRVNEQFF
TRBJ2-5	TRBV21-1	12	CASSRALDRFYF
TRBJ2-7	TRBV20-1	11	CSAWGSHEQYF
TRBJ2-7	TRBV28	14	CASSAGQPPYEQYF
TRBJ2-7	TRBV10-2	14	CASRYESHSYEQYF
TRBJ1-3	TRBV11-2	16	CASSQREAVTGNTIYF
TRBJ2-1	TRBV10-3	15	CAISDTDRGVTEQFF
TRBJ1-4	TRBV6-5	14	CASSSRGGDEKLFF
TRBJ2-2	TRBV11-2	14	CASSSRGETGELFF
TRBJ2-1	TRBV7-7	18	CASSLGPAVGSSYNEQFF
TRBJ1-1	TRBV7-8	15	CASSLRSDMNTEAFF
TRBJ1-1	TRBV28	14	CASIEGNGPTEAFF
TRBJ2-1	TRBV10-3	12	CASTGEYNEQFF
TRBJ1-6	TRBV29-1	15	CSVRTGTDDNSPLHF
TRBJ1-6	TRBV7-2	15	CASSLSPTYNSPLHF
TRBJ2-3	TRBV10-3	15	CASRQAGAPTDTQYF
TRBJ2-7	TRBV30	12	CAWSRDTYEQYF
TRBJ1-5	TRBV10-3	13	CAISEYSHQPQHF
TRBJ2-3	TRBV6-1	15	CASSGSRHLTDTQYF
TRBJ2-7	TRBV2	12	CASSTSGYEQYF
TRBJ1-1	TRBV10-3	15	CAISEGDGLHTEAFF
TRBJ2-2	TRBV11-1	16	CASSRRPQGSTGELFF
TRBJ2-5	TRBV5-4	13	CASSLLQEETQYF
TRBJ2-3	TRBV19	17	CASLGVGLAGSTDTQYF
TRBJ1-2	TRBV5-1	16	CASSAGLGVPNYGYTF
TRBJ1-2	TRBV5-1	14	CASRVSPYNYGYTF
TRBJ2-7	TRBV7-2	15	CASSFSTARANEQYF
TRBJ1-5	TRBV6-6	13	CARRTGRNQPQHF
TRBJ2-1	TRBV7-9	14	CASSLTSGYNEQFF
TRBJ2-3	TRBV11-2	15	CASSPGFTRTDTQYF